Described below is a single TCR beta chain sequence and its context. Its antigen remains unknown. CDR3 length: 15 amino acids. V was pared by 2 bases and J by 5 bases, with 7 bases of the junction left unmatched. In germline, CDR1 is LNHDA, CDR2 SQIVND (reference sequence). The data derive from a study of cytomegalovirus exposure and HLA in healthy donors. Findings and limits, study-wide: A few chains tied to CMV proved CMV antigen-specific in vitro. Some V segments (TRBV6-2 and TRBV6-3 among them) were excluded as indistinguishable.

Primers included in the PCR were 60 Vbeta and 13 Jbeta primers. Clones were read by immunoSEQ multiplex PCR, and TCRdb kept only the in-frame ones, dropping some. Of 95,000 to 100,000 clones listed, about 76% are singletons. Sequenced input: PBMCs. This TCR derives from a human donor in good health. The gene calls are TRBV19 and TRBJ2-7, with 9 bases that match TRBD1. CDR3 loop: CASSILRQGVNEQYF. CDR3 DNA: TGTGCCAGTAGTATATTGAGACAGGGGGTTAACGAGCAGTACTTC. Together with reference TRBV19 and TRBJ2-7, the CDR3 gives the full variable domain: DGGITQSPKYLFRKEGQNVTLSCEQNLNHDAMYWYRQDPGQGLRLIYYSQIVNDFQKGDIAEGYSVSREKKESFPLTVTSAQKNPTAFYLCASSILRQGVNEQYFGPGTRLTVT.